These 15 T cell receptor beta chains share one sample of origin, sequenced in a study of T cell responses to AZD1222 COVID-19 vaccine. The protocol was immunoSEQ multiplex PCR, while the TCRdb copy is restricted to in-frame clones and leaves out a portion. In the table there are 80,000 to 90,000 clones, over 75% of which are singletons. The material sequenced was peripheral blood, taken on day 0 of MenACWY control vaccination. The receptor set was obtained from an adult in good health.

The rearrangement joins TRBV7-2 to TRBJ1-2; maybe TRBD1 (6 bases). V lost 5 bases, J lost 8 bases, and 18 bases lay in between. The germline V gene encodes CDR1 SGHTA and CDR2 FQGNSA. The CDR3 extends over 14 amino acids. CDR3 nucleotides: TGTGCCAGCAGCCCTGCTGGACAGTTGAGCGGCTACACCTTC. Translating it yields CASSPAGQLSGYTF.

The chain links TRBV27 to TRBJ2-7; D is unresolved. Germline V gene data show CDR1 as MNHEY and CDR2 as SMNVEV (reference sequence). V was pared by 6 bases and J by 2 bases, with 11 bases between. CDR3 size: 13 residues. CDR3 amino acids: CASSRRHPYEQYF. The CDR3 nucleotides are TGTGCCAGCAGCAGACGACACCCCTACGAGCAGTACTTC.

J is TRBJ1-5 and V is TRBV30, with 10 bases matching TRBD1. The CDR3 runs to 17 residues. The germline gives CDR1 GTSNPN, CDR2 SVGIG (reference sequence). Unmatched junction bases numbered 7, after V lost 0 bases and J lost 2 bases. CDR3 loop: CAWSVPSGTGGNQPQHF. CDR3 coding DNA: TGTGCCTGGAGTGTACCCTCCGGGACAGGGGGCAATCAGCCCCAGCATTTT.

The chain joins TRBV7-9 to TRBJ2-5; 8 bases line up with TRBD1. V was pared by 2 bases and J by 5 bases, with 1 base of the junction left unmatched. Germline CDR1 and CDR2: SEHNR and FQNEAQ (reference sequence). This CDR3 contains 13 residues. CDR3 DNA: TGTGCCAGCAGCTTACAGGGGGCGGAGACCCAGTACTTC. This encodes CASSLQGAETQYF.

The V and J genes are TRBV15 and TRBJ2-1; D possibly corresponds to TRBD2 (6 bases). The germline gives CDR1 LNHNV, CDR2 YYDKDF (reference sequence). The CDR3 loop spans 14 amino acids. V lost 0 bases and J lost 7, with 10 bases in between. In DNA, the CDR3 is TGTGCCACCAGCAGAGATTCCGGAGGGAATGAGCAGTTCTTC. Translated, it gives CATSRDSGGNEQFF.

The chain is built from TRBV4-3 and TRBJ2-5; 7 nucleotides agree with TRBD1. The CDR3 has 16 amino acids. V lost 0 bases, J lost 5 bases, and 9 bases stayed unmatched. CDR1 is LGHNA and CDR2 is YSLEER in the germline V gene. The CDR3 sequence is CASSQESPAGGETQYF. The CDR3 nucleotides read TGCGCCAGCAGCCAAGAGTCTCCGGCAGGGGGTGAGACCCAGTACTTC.

CDR3 in amino acids: CASSQRASGPYNEQFF. The CDR3 region has the DNA TGCGCCAGCAGCCAACGCGCTAGCGGACCCTACAATGAGCAGTTCTTC. The chain couples TRBV4-1 to TRBJ2-1, with 7 positions matching TRBD2. This CDR3 has 16 amino acids. V lost 2 bases and J lost 2; bases outside the gene matches: 6. Germline CDR1 and CDR2: MGHRA and YSYEKL.

The V gene is TRBV30, the J gene TRBJ1-2; 8 nucleotides line up with TRBD1. Trimming removed 2 bases from V and 6 bases from J; junction bases left unmatched: 8. The CDR3 is 14 residues long. From germline, CDR1 is GTSNPN and CDR2 SVGIG (reference sequence). The CDR3 DNA sequence: TGTGCCTGGAGTTACCTGCCAGGGGGCGATGGCTACACCTTC. This codes for CAWSYLPGGDGYTF.

The CDR3 DNA reads as TGCGCCAGCAGTGGAACAGGGGGTGACTATGGCTACACCTTC. Its translation is CASSGTGGDYGYTF. This chain links TRBV10-2 with TRBJ1-2; TRBD1 agrees at 8 bases. Germline CDR1 reads WSHSY; CDR2 reads SAAADI. Trimming removed 4 bases from V and 3 bases from J; junction bases left unmatched: 4. The CDR3 has 14 amino acids.

The chain is built from TRBV4-3 and TRBJ1-3, with TRBD1 matching over 10 bases. The CDR3 totals 20 residues. The V segment lost 1 base and the J segment 4 bases; nucleotides outside the gene matches: 16. Germline-derived CDR1 and CDR2 are LGHNA and YSLEER. This chain's CDR3 is CASSQGRMTPGQGSGNTIYF. CDR3 DNA sequence: TGCGCCAGCAGCCAAGGAAGAATGACCCCGGGACAGGGGTCAGGAAACACCATATATTTT.

The V call is TRBV15, the J call TRBJ1-2; 9 bases are a match to TRBD1. Germline V gene data show CDR1 as LNHNV and CDR2 as YYDKDF (reference sequence). Trimming at V came to 0 bases and at J to 8 bases, leaving 10 bases not matched to a gene. CDR3 size: 16 residues. This chain's CDR3 is CATSRENRGQGKGYTF. The DNA of the CDR3 is TGTGCCACCAGCAGAGAAAATCGAGGACAGGGGAAAGGCTACACCTTC.

The chain combines TRBV5-1 with TRBJ2-4, with 11 bases aligning to TRBD1. Germline V gene sequence: CDR1 SGHRS, CDR2 YFSETQ. Trimming took 5 bases from V and 10 from J; bases not matched to a gene: 14. The CDR3 consists of 16 residues. In DNA form, the CDR3 reads TGCGCCAGCAGGGATTCGGACAGGGGGCCCCTCGGGATTCAGTACTTC. As protein: CASRDSDRGPLGIQYF.

The V call is TRBV19, the J call TRBJ1-2; D remains ambiguous. The V gene lost 1 base and the J gene lost 1 base, with 7 bases spanning the gap. This CDR3 region has 14 residues. Germline CDR1 and CDR2: LNHDA and SQIVND (reference sequence). The CDR3 loop reads CASSIVTLNYGYTF. In DNA form, the CDR3 reads TGTGCCAGTAGTATAGTCACTCTTAACTATGGCTACACCTTC.

The chain couples TRBV5-8 to TRBJ2-3; no firm D call. The germline gives CDR1 SGHTS, CDR2 YDEGEE. V shed 0 bases and J shed 4 bases, with 9 bases lying between them. The CDR3 is made up of 14 amino acids. Written as DNA, the CDR3 is TGTGCCAGCAGCTTGGGGTCCTGGGCAGATACGCAGTATTTT. Translating gives CASSLGSWADTQYF. Combining the CDR3 with reference TRBV5-8 and TRBJ2-3 gives the whole variable domain EAGVTQSPTHLIKTRGQQATLRCSPISGHTSVYWYQQALGLGLQFLLWYDEGEERNRGNFPPRFSGRQFPNYSSELNVNALELEDSALYLCASSLGSWADTQYFGPGTRLTVL.

CDR3 DNA: TGCGCCAGCAGCCCAACCACTAACGAGCAGTACTTC. This gives the protein CASSPTTNEQYF. This sequence joins TRBV5-1 and TRBJ2-7; D not resolved. This CDR3 contains 12 residues. In germline, CDR1 is SGHRS, CDR2 YFSETQ. The V end was cut by 4 bases, the J end by 5 bases, with 10 bases between.